The source of this T cell receptor (beta chain) is a study of radiation and T cells in renal cell carcinoma. By its share, this clone is large. This table comes from immunoSEQ multiplex PCR, and its TCRdb copy is limited to in-frame clones, with some not included. The sample includes 150,000 or so clones, roughly 87% of them seen just once. Unmatched junction bases numbered 12, after V lost 6 bases and J lost 2 bases. Germline V gene data show CDR1 as SGHRS and CDR2 as YFSETQ. This CDR3 region has 16 residues. The time point: blood 2 weeks post-SBRT. The sample's treatment: 15 Gy SBRT to primary tumor, nephrectomy 4 weeks later.

The sample in question was blood, obtained from a patient whose treatment included radiotherapy and nephrectomy. The V gene is TRBV5-1, the J gene TRBJ1-2, with 8 bases matching TRBD1. This sequence originates from a woman between 50 and 59 years old with renal cell carcinoma. The CDR3 bases are TGCGCCAGCAAACTAGGACAGGGCGAGGGAAACTATGGCTACACCTTC. This codes for CASKLGQGEGNYGYTF.